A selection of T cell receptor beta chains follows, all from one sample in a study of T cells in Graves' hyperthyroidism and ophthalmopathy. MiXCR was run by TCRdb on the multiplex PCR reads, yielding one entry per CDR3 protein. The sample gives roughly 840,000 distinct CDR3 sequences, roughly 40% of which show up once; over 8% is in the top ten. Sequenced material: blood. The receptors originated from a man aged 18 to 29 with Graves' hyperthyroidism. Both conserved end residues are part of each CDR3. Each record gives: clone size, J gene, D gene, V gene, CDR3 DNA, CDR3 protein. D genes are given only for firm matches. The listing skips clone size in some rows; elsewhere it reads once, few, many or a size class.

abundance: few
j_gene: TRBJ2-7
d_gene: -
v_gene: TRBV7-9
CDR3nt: TGTGCCAGCAGCTTGGGGTGGGGGCCCAACGAGCAGTACTTC
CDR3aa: CASSLGWGPNEQYF

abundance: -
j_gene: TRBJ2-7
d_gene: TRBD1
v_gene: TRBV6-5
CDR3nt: TGTGCCAGCAGTTTGGGACAGGGTGCACAAATTGAGCAGTACTTC
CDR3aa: CASSLGQGAQIEQYF

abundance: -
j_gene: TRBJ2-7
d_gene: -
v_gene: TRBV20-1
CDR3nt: TGCAGTGCTGCTAGGGCGGACATAACATCCTACGAGCAGTACTTC
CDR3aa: CSAARADITSYEQYF

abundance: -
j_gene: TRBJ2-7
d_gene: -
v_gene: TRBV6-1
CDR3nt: TGTGCCAGCAGCGAAGGGGACGAGGGCCCTTACGAGCAGTACTTC
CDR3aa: CASSEGDEGPYEQYF

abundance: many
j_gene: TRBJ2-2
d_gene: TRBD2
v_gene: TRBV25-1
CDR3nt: TGTGCCAGCAGCGGGGAGGGAGGGACCGGGGAGCTGTTTTTT
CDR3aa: CASSGEGGTGELFF

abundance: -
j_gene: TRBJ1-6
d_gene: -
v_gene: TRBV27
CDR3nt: TGTGCCAGCAGTTTAAATCGGGCATCGGCGAATTCACCCCTCCACTTT
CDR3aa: CASSLNRASANSPLHF

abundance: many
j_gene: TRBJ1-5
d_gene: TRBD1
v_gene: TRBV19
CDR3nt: TGTGCCAGTAGCATAACAGGGGGCAGTCAGCCCCAGCATTTT
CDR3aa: CASSITGGSQPQHF

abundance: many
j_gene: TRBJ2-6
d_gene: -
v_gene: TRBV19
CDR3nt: TGTGCCAGTAGTATAGCGTTCGGAGCTGGGGCCAACGTCCTGACTTTC
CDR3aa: CASSIAFGAGANVLTF

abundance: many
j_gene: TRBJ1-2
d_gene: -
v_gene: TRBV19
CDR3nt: TGTGCCAGTAGTATATGGAGGGACGCTGGCTACACCTTC
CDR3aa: CASSIWRDAGYTF

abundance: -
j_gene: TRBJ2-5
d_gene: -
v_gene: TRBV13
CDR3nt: TGTGCCAGCAGCTTGAGACAGGCGGGCTTTACCCAAGAGACCCAGTACTTC
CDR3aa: CASSLRQAGFTQETQYF

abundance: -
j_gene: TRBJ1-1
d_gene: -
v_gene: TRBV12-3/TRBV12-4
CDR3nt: TGTGCCAGCAGTTTAGTAGGGGGAGTGAACACTGAAGCTTTCTTT
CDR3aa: CASSLVGGVNTEAFF

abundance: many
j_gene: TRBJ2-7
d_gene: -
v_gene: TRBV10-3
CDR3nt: TGTGCCATCAGTGAGGACAGGCTTGGAGAGCAGTACTTC
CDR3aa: CAISEDRLGEQYF

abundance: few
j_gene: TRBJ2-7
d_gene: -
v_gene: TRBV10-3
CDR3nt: TGTGCCATCAAAAAAGGGGGTCTCTCCTACGAGCAGTACTTC
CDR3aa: CAIKKGGLSYEQYF

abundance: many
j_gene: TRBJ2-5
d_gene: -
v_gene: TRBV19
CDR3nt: TGTGCCACTACGGACAGACTGGGGGGAAGCCAGTACTTC
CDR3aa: CATTDRLGGSQYF